The TCR beta chain under discussion was sequenced for a study of early T cells in non-severe SARS-CoV-2 infection. Looked up from germline, CDR1 is DFQATT and CDR2 is SNEGSKA (reference sequence). The CDR3 has 16 amino acids. Trimming took 3 bases from V and 3 from J; bases not matched to a gene: 10. There are many counts of this clonotype. TCRdb ran MiXCR on the 5' RACE reads and lists one entry per CDR3 protein. The sample shows tens of thousands of distinct CDR3 sequences, around 8.9% of them seen only once. This TCR derives from an adult who was a healthcare worker with PCR-confirmed SARS-CoV-2 infection or an uninfected control (not recorded which). Input material: whole blood. The rearrangement uses TRBV20-1 and TRBJ2-2, with 7 nucleotides matching TRBD1. DNA for the CDR3: TGCAGTGCTAGTAGGGGACAGCCGATTTACACCGGGGAGCTGTTTTTT. Translation gives CSASRGQPIYTGELFF.